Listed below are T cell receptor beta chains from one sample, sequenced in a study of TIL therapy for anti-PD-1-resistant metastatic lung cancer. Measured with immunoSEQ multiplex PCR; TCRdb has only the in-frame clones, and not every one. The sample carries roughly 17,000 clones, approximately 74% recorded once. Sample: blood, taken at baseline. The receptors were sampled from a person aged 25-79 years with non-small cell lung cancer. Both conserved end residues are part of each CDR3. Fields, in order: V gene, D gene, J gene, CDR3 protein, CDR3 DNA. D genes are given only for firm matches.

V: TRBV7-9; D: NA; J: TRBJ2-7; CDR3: CASSSPTGNSYEQYF; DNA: TGTGCCAGCAGCTCACCAACAGGAAATTCCTACGAGCAGTACTTC
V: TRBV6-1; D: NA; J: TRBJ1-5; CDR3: CASKDGRTQHF; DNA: TGTGCCAGCAAGGACGGCCGGACCCAGCATTTT
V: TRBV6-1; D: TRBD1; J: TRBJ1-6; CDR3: CASKADRENSPLHF; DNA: TGTGCCAGCAAGGCGGACAGGGAGAATTCACCCCTCCACTTT
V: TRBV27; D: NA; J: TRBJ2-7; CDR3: CASSPWERSSYEQYF; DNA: TGTGCCAGCAGTCCATGGGAGAGAAGCTCCTACGAGCAGTACTTC
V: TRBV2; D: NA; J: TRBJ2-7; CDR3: CASSIQGGEQYF; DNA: TGTGCCAGCAGTATACAGGGCGGCGAGCAGTACTTC
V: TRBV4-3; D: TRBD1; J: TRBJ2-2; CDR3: CASSQGITGADGELFF; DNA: TGCGCCAGCAGCCAAGGAATTACAGGGGCAGACGGGGAGCTGTTTTTT
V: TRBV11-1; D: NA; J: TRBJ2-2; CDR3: CASSLGAGRGPLNTGELFF; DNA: TGTGCCAGCAGCTTGGGGGCGGGCAGGGGCCCCCTCAACACCGGGGAGCTGTTTTTT
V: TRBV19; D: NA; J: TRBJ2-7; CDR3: CASSHMGSAGEQYF; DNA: TGTGCCAGTAGTCACATGGGGTCGGCTGGCGAGCAGTACTTC
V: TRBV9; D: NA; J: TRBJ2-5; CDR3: CASSVGAGPQGTQYF; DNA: TGTGCCAGCAGCGTAGGTGCAGGGCCCCAAGGGACCCAGTACTTC
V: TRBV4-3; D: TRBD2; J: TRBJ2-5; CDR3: CASSHYPRPGLAVKGRETQYF; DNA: TGCGCCAGCAGCCACTACCCACGACCGGGACTAGCGGTAAAGGGGCGAGAGACCCAGTACTTC
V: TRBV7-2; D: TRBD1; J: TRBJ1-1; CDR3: CASSLMDRGGTEAFF; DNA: TGTGCCAGCAGCCTGATGGACAGGGGAGGTACTGAAGCTTTCTTT
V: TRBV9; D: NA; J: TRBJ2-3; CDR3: CASKFGATDTQYF; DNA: TGTGCCAGCAAGTTCGGGGCCACAGATACGCAGTATTTT
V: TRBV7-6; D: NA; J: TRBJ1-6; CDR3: CASSTGNSPLHF; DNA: TGTGCCAGCAGTACAGGGAATTCACCCCTCCACTTT